These T cell receptor beta chains were read from a single sample in a study of cytotoxic CD8 clonotypes in ibrutinib-treated CLL. TCRdb's table, derived via immunoSEQ multiplex PCR, lists solely in-frame clones and lacks some. Of about 200,000 clones listed, 70% were seen once; the top ten hold approximately 6%. Sequencing was performed on PBMCs, taken after 12 months of ibrutinib treatment. These receptor sequences come from a human donor with chronic lymphocytic leukemia. The CDR3 runs from the conserved cysteine through the conserved F or W. The D gene is left open where the match is weak. Clone sizes are given selectively: once, few, many, or a class where the clone is expanded.

d_call | j_call | v_call | clone_size | cdr3_aa | cdr3_nt
TRBD1 | TRBJ1-3 | TRBV29-1 | - | CSVLGFPGQGSGNTIYF | TGCAGCGTTCTGGGGTTCCCGGGACAGGGATCCGGAAACACCATATATTTT
TRBD1 | TRBJ2-1 | TRBV28 | - | CASSRDRAINEQFF | TGTGCCAGCAGCCGGGACAGGGCTATCAATGAGCAGTTCTTC
TRBD2 | TRBJ2-3 | TRBV28 | few | CASSSVAGGSTDTQYF | TGTGCCAGCAGTTCAGTAGCGGGAGGGAGCACAGATACGCAGTATTTT
- | TRBJ1-1 | TRBV4-1 | medium-sized | CASSLSAYTEAFF | TGCGCCAGCAGCCTTTCAGCTTACACTGAAGCTTTCTTT
- | TRBJ1-4 | TRBV12-5 | - | CASGFAAGANEKLFF | TGTGCTAGTGGTTTTGCGGCAGGGGCTAATGAAAAACTGTTTTTT
TRBD1 | TRBJ2-1 | TRBV10-2 | - | CASSEWTGEQFF | TGCGCCAGCAGTGAGTGGACAGGCGAGCAGTTCTTC
- | TRBJ2-1 | TRBV14 | once | CASSRIGNEQFF | TGTGCCAGCAGCCGAATCGGCAATGAGCAGTTCTTC
- | TRBJ2-1 | TRBV29-1 | - | CSAGTTYNEQFF | TGCAGCGCTGGAACCACCTACAATGAGCAGTTCTTC
- | TRBJ2-7 | TRBV11-2 | - | CASSDPTGNLGNYEQYF | TGTGCCAGCAGCGACCCGACAGGCAACTTGGGGAACTACGAGCAGTACTTC
TRBD1 | TRBJ1-2 | TRBV29-1 | many | CSARRQGASGYTF | TGCAGCGCCCGGAGACAGGGGGCAAGTGGCTACACCTTC
- | TRBJ2-5 | TRBV21-1 | - | CASSHHQETQYF | TGCGCCAGCAGTCACCACCAAGAGACCCAGTACTTC
TRBD2 | TRBJ2-5 | TRBV14 | many | CASSQGSGGQETQYF | TGTGCCAGCAGCCAAGGTAGCGGGGGACAAGAGACCCAGTACTTC
TRBD1 | TRBJ1-2 | TRBV18 | - | CASSQNSRDRDNGYTF | TGTGCCAGCTCACAAAACTCCCGGGACAGGGACAATGGCTACACCTTC
- | TRBJ2-1 | TRBV29-1 | - | CSVGRGGSSYNEQFF | TGCAGCGTTGGAAGGGGCGGTAGCTCCTACAATGAGCAGTTCTTC
- | TRBJ1-2 | TRBV25-1 | - | CASSWEGPAADGYTF | TGTGCCAGCAGTTGGGAAGGACCCGCGGCGGATGGCTACACCTTC
TRBD1 | TRBJ2-5 | TRBV15 | - | CATSRDRGRGQGKTQYF | TGTGCCACCAGCAGGGATAGGGGCCGCGGACAGGGGAAGACCCAGTACTTC
- | TRBJ1-6 | TRBV6-5 | - | CPESGDNSPLHF | TGTCCTGAGTCAGGGGATAATTCACCCCTCCACTTT
- | TRBJ2-2 | TRBV7-2 | - | CASSLVQMNTGELFF | TGTGCCAGCAGCTTAGTTCAGATGAACACCGGGGAGCTGTTTTTT
TRBD1 | TRBJ1-5 | TRBV19 | few | CASSIDPWTGGGQPQHF | TGTGCCAGTAGTATAGATCCCTGGACAGGGGGCGGGCAGCCCCAGCATTTT
- | TRBJ2-3 | TRBV18 | - | CASSPQTDTQYF | TGTGCCAGCTCACCACAGACAGATACGCAGTATTTT
- | TRBJ1-3 | TRBV9 | few | CASSAPWGNTIYF | TGTGCCAGCAGCGCGCCCTGGGGAAACACCATATATTTT
- | TRBJ1-2 | TRBV29-1 | - | CSVARGYGYTF | TGCAGCGTTGCCAGAGGCTATGGCTACACCTTC
- | TRBJ1-1 | TRBV30 | few | CAWVLSGAAFF | TGTGCCTGGGTCCTGAGCGGGGCAGCTTTCTTT
- | TRBJ2-1 | TRBV2 | - | CTSLFKINEQFF | TGTACCAGCCTGTTCAAGATCAATGAGCAGTTCTTC
- | TRBJ2-3 | TRBV7-6 | - | CASSPTGSTDTQYF | TGTGCCAGCAGCCCTACAGGGAGCACAGATACGCAGTATTTT
TRBD2 | TRBJ2-3 | TRBV27 | - | CASSLSLTSGKGDTQYF | TGTGCCAGCAGTTTATCGTTGACTAGCGGGAAGGGAGATACGCAGTATTTT
- | TRBJ2-7 | TRBV19 | - | CASSTPYEQYF | TGTGCCAGTAGCACTCCCTACGAGCAGTACTTC
- | TRBJ2-6 | TRBV18 | - | CASTTGLSGANVLTF | TGTGCCAGCACCACGGGGCTCTCTGGGGCCAACGTCCTGACTTTC
- | TRBJ1-2 | TRBV28 | - | CASIPSGGINYGYTF | TGTGCCAGCATCCCTTCGGGGGGGATTAACTATGGCTACACCTTC
TRBD1 | TRBJ2-7 | TRBV6-5 | - | CATSKRRDRVYEQYF | TGTGCCACCTCCAAGCGCCGGGACAGGGTCTACGAGCAGTACTTC
TRBD2 | TRBJ2-5 | TRBV7-2 | - | CASSQTPSGGKETQYF | TGTGCCAGCAGCCAGACCCCTAGCGGGGGAAAAGAGACCCAGTACTTC
TRBD1 | TRBJ1-2 | TRBV14 | - | CASSQVQGDYGYTF | TGTGCCAGCAGCCAAGTCCAGGGGGACTATGGCTACACCTTC
TRBD1 | TRBJ1-4 | TRBV5-1 | - | CASSPTGLNEKLFF | TGCGCCAGCAGCCCGACAGGGCTTAATGAAAAACTGTTTTTT